The clone carrying this T cell receptor beta chain was counted between two and nine times. The source of the sample is a study of blood T cell repertoires in COVID-19. Study-wide context: T cells, B-cell-depleted T cells, or PBMCs provided the cDNA or gDNA that served as material.

Original processing notes: Reference gene primer amplification gave nucleated cell count estimates. Some clones are missing from TCRdb's copy, which holds only in-frame ones; the method was immunoSEQ multiplex PCR. From that table come the V and J calls and clone size; the DNA was used to work out D and trimming. The sample consists of roughly 140,000 clones, approximately 85% of them appearing once. The V gene end was trimmed by 5 bases and the J gene end by 6 bases; junction bases not matched to a gene: 7. The CDR3 length is 15 residues. Germline CDR1 WNHNN, CDR2 SYGVQD (reference sequence). The J gene is TRBJ2-2, the V gene TRBV10-1, with 9 bases fitting TRBD1. The clonotype comes from an older woman with COVID-19, enrolled during active disease. Sequencing was done on a sample of peripheral blood. The CDR3 sequence: CASSWDRAPAGELFF. Here the CDR3 DNA reads TGCGCCAGCAGTTGGGACAGGGCCCCGGCCGGGGAGCTGTTTTTT.